This T cell receptor (beta chain) was observed in a study of blood T cell repertoires in COVID-19. Profiled with immunoSEQ multiplex PCR; TCRdb holds only in-frame clones, not every one. The profile shows more than 30,000 clones, around nine tenths of them singletons. V lost 1 base to trimming and J lost 0 bases, with 9 bases between them. Per germline, CDR1 KGHSH and CDR2 LQKENI. This CDR3 has 15 residues. Sequencing used peripheral blood. The chain uses TRBV18 and TRBJ1-1; possible D gene TRBD1, 5 bases. This clonotype was obtained from a man aged 60 to 69 with active COVID-19. The chain's CDR3 is CASSPQAGMNTEAFF. In DNA, the CDR3 is TGTGCCAGCTCACCACAGGCAGGGATGAACACTGAAGCTTTCTTT.